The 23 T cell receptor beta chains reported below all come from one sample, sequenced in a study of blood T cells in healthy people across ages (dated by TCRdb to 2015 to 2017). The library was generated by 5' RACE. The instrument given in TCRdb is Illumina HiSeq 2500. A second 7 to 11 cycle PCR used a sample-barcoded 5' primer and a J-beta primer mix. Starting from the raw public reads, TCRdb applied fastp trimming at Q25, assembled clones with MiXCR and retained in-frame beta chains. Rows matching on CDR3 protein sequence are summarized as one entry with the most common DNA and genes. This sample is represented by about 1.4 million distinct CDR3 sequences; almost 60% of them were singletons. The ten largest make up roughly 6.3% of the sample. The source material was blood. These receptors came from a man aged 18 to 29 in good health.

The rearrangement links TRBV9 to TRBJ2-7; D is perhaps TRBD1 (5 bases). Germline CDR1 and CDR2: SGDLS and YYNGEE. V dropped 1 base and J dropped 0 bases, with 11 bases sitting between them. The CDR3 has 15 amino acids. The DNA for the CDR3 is TGTGCCAGCAGCGTATCCACAGGTTTCTCCTACGAGCAGTACTTC. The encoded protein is CASSVSTGFSYEQYF.

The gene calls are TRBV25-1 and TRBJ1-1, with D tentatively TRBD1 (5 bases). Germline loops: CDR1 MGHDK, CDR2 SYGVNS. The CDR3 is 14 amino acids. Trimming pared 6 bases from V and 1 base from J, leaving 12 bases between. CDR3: CASRKDRGNTEAFF. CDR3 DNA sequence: TGTGCCAGCAGAAAAGACAGAGGGAACACTGAAGCTTTCTTT.

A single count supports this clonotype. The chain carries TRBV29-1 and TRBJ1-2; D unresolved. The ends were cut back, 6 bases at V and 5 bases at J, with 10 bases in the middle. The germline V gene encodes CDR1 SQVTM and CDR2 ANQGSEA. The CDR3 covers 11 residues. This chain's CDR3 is CSVVVEYGYTF. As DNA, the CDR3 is TGCAGCGTCGTGGTCGAGTATGGCTACACCTTC.

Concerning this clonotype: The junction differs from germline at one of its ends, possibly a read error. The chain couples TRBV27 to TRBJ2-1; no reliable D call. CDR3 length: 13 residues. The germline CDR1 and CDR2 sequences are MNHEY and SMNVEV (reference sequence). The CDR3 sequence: CAGSFRVYNEQFF. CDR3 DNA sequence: TGTGCCGGCAGTTTCCGGGTATACAATGAGCAGTTCTTC.

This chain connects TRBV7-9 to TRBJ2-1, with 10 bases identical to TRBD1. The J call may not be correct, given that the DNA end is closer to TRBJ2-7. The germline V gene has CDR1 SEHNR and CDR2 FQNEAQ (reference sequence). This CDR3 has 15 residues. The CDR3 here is CASSGQGDHYNEQYF. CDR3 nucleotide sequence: TGTGCCAGCAGCGGACAGGGGGACCACTACAATGAGCAGTACTTC.

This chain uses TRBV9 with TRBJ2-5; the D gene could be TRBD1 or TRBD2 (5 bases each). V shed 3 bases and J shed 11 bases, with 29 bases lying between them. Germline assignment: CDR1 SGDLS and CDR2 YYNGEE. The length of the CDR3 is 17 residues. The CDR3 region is CASSALLGTAILDEQYF. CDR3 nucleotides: TGTGCCAGCAGCGCCCTCCTGGGGACGGCAATCCTCGATGAGCAGTACTTC.

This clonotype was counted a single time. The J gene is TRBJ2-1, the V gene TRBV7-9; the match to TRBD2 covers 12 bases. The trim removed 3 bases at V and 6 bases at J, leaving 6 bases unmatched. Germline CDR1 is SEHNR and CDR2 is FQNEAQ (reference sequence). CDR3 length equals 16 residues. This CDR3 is CASSFRTSGTRNEQFF. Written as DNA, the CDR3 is TGTGCCAGCAGCTTCAGGACTAGCGGGACGCGCAATGAGCAGTTCTTC.

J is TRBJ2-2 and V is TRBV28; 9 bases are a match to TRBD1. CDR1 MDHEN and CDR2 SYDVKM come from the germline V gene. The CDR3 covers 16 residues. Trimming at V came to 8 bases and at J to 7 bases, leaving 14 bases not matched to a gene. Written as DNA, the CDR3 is TGTGCCAGCTACTCCGCTTGGGACAGGGTTGACGGGGAGCTGTTTTTT. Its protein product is CASYSAWDRVDGELFF.

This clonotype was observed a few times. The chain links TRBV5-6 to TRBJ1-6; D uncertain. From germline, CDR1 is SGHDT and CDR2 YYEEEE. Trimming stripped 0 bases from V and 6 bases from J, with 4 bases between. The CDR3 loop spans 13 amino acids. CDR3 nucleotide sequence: TGTGCCAGCAGCTTGGACGCTAATTCACCCCTCCACTTT. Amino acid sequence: CASSLDANSPLHF.

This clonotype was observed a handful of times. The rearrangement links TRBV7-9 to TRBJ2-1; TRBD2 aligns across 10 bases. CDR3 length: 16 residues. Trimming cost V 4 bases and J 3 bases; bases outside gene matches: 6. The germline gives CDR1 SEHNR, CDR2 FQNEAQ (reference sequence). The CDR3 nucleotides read TGTGCCAGCAGCTCGATCGGACTAGCGGTCTACAATGAGCAGTTCTTC. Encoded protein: CASSSIGLAVYNEQFF.

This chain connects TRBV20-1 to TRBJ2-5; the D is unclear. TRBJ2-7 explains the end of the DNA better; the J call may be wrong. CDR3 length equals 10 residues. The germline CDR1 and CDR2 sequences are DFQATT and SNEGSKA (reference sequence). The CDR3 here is CSASGSEQYF. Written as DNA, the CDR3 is TGCAGTGCGAGTGGTAGCGAGCAGTACTTC.

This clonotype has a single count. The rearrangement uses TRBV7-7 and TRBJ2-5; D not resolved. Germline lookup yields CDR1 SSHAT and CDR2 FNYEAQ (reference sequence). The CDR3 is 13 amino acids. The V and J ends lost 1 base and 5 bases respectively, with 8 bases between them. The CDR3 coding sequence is TGTGCCAGCAGCTTAGATATGGGGGAGACCCAGTACTTC. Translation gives CASSLDMGETQYF.

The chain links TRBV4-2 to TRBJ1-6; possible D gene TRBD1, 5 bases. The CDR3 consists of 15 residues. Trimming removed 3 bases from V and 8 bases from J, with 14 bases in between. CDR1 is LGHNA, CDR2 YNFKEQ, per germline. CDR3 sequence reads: CASSQDRDGHSPLHF. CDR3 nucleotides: TGTGCCAGCAGCCAGGACCGGGACGGCCATTCACCCCTCCACTTT.

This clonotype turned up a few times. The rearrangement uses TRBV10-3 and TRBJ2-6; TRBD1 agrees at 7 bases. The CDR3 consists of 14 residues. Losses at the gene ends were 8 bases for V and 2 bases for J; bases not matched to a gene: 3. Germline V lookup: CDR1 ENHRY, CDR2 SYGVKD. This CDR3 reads CAIHGTAGANVLTF. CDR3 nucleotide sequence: TGTGCCATCCACGGGACAGCTGGGGCCAACGTCCTGACTTTC.

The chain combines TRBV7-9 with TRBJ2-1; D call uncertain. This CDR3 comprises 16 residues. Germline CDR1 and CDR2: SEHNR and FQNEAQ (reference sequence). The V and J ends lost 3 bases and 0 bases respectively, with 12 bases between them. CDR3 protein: CASSFGDPSSYNEQFF. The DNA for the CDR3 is TGTGCCAGCAGCTTCGGTGATCCGAGCTCCTACAATGAGCAGTTCTTC. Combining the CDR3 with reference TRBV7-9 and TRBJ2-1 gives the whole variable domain DTGVSQNPRHKITKRGQNVTFRCDPISEHNRLYWYRQTLGQGPEFLTYFQNEAQLEKSRLLSDRFSAERPKGSFSTLEIQRTEQGDSAMYLCASSFGDPSSYNEQFFGPGTRLTVL.

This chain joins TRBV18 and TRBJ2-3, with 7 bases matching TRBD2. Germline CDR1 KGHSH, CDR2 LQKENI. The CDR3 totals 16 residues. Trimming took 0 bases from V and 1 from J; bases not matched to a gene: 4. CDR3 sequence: CASSPPTGRGTDTQYF. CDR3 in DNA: TGTGCCAGCTCACCACCAACGGGGAGGGGCACAGATACGCAGTATTTT. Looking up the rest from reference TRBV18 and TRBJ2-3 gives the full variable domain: NAGVMQNPRHLVRRRGQEARLRCSPMKGHSHVYWYRQLPEEGLKFMVYLQKENIIDESGMPKERFSAEFPKEGPSILRIQQVVRGDSAAYFCASSPPTGRGTDTQYFGPGTRLTVL.

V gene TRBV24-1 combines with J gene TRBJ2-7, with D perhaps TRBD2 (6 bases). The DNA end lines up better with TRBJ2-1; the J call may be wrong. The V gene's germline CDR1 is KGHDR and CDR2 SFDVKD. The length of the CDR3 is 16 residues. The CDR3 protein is CATSESGTNGRGEQFF. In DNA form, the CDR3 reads TGTGCCACCAGTGAATCCGGGACCAATGGCCGGGGGGAGCAGTTCTTC.

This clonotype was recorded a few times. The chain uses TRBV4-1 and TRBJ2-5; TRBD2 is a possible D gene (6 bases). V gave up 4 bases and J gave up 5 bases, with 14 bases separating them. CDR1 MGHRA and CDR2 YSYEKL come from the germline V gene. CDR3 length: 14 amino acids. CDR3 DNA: TGCGCCAGCAGCCCCTTGGGCGGAGGGGAGACCCAGTACTTC. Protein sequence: CASSPLGGGETQYF.

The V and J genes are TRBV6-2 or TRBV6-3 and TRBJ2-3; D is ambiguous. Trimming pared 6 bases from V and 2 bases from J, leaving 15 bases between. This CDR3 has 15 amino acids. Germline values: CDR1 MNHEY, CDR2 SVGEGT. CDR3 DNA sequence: TGTGCCAGCAGCTACCTCTCTACTCTCACAGATACGCAGTATTTT. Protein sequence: CASSYLSTLTDTQYF.

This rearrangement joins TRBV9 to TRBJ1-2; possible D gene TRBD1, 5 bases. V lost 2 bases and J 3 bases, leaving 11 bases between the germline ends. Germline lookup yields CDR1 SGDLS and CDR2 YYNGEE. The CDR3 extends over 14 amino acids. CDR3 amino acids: CASSVGGGDYGYTF. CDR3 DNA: TGTGCCAGCAGCGTCGGGGGGGGAGACTATGGCTACACCTTC.

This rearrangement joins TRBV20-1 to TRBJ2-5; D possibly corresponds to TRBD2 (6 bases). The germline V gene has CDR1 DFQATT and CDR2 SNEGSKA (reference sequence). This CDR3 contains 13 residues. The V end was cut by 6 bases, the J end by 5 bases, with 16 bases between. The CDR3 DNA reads TGCAGTGCCAGCGGGCGGGGTTGGGAGACCCAGTACTTC. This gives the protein CSASGRGWETQYF.

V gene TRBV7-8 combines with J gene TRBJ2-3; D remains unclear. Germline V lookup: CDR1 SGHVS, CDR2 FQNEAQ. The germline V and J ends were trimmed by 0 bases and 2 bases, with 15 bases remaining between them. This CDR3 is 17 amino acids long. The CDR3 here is CASSLAKGSTYTDTQYF. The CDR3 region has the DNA TGTGCCAGCAGCTTAGCGAAGGGATCGACCTACACAGATACGCAGTATTTT.

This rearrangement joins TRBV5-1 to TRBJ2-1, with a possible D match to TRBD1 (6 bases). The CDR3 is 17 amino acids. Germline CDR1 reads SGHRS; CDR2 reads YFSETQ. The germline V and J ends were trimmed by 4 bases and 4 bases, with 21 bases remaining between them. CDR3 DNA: TGCGCCAGCAGCCTAAGACCACAGGGAAGGGCTTACAATGAGCAGTTCTTC. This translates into CASSLRPQGRAYNEQFF. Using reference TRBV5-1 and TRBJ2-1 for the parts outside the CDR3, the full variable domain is KAGVTQTPRYLIKTRGQQVTLSCSPISGHRSVSWYQQTPGQGLQFLFEYFSETQRNKGNFPGRFSGRQFSNSRSEMNVSTLELGDSALYLCASSLRPQGRAYNEQFFGPGTRLTVL.